This T cell receptor (beta chain) comes out of a study of blood T cell repertoires in COVID-19. Study-wide background: The origin of the acute and convalescent COVID-19 samples was the United States, Italy and Spain. From T cells, B-cell-depleted T cells, or PBMCs came the material, which was cDNA or gDNA.

This clone was detected a few times. Using immunoSEQ multiplex PCR, the repertoire was profiled, and TCRdb retains in-frame clones only, with some absent. The sample has 40,000 to 55,000 clones, about 85% seen once. This sequence was found in a woman aged 80 or over with acute or convalescent COVID-19. Source material: peripheral blood.

CDR3: CASSLGQGNSPLHF. In nucleotides, the CDR3 is TGTGCCAGCAGCTTGGGCCAGGGAAATTCACCCCTCCACTTT. This chain connects TRBV5-5 to TRBJ1-6, with D perhaps matching TRBD1 (5 bases). In germline, CDR1 is SGHKS, CDR2 YYEKEE (reference sequence). Trimming removed 0 bases from V and 7 bases from J, with 8 bases in between. The length of the CDR3 is 14 residues.